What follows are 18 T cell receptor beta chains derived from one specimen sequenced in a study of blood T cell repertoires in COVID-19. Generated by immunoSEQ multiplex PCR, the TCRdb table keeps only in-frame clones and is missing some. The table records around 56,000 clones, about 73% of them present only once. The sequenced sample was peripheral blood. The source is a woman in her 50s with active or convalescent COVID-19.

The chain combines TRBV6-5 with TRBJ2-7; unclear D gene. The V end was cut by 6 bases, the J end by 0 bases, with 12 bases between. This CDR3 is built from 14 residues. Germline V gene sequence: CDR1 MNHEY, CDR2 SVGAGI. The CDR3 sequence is CASRVEQYSYEQYF. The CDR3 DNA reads TGTGCCAGCAGGGTTGAACAGTACTCCTACGAGCAGTACTTC.

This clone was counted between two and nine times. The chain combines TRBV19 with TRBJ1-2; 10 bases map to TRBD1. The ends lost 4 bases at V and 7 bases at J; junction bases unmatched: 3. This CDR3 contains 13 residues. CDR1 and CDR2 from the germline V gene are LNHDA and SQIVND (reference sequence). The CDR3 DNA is TGTGCCAGTAGTACCGACAGGGGGCTTGGCTACACCTTC. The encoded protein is CASSTDRGLGYTF.

The CDR3 here is CASSDPGTDSYEQYF. The DNA for the CDR3 is TGTGCCAGCAGTGACCCCGGGACAGATTCCTACGAGCAGTACTTC. J is TRBJ2-7 and V is TRBV2; 7 bases match TRBD1. This CDR3 comprises 15 residues. The trim removed 3 bases at V and 1 base at J, leaving 6 bases unmatched. Germline V gives CDR1 SNHLY, CDR2 FYNNEI. The complete variable domain, with remaining parts taken from reference TRBV2 and TRBJ2-7, reads EPEVTQTPSHQVTQMGQEVILRCVPISNHLYFYWYRQILGQKVEFLVSFYNNEISEKSEIFDDQFSVERPDGSNFTLKIRSTKLEDSAMYFCASSDPGTDSYEQYFGPGTRLTVT.

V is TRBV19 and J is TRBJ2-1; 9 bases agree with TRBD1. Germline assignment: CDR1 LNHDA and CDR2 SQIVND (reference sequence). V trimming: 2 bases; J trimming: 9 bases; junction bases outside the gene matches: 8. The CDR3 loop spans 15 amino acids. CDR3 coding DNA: TGTGCCAGTAGTATACTCCGACAGGGGGTAGGTGAGCAGTTCTTC. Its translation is CASSILRQGVGEQFF.

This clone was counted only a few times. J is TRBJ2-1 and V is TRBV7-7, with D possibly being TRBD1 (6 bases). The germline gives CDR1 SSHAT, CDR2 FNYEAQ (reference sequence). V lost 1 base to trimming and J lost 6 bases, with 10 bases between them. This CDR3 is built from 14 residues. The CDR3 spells CASSLGGRVNEQFF. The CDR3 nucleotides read TGTGCCAGCAGCTTAGGGGGGCGGGTCAATGAGCAGTTCTTC.

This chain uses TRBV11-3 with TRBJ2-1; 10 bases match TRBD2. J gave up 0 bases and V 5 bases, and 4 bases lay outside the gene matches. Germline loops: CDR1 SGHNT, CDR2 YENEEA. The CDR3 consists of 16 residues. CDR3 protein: CASSARTSGSYNEQFF. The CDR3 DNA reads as TGTGCCAGCAGCGCACGGACTAGCGGCTCCTACAATGAGCAGTTCTTC. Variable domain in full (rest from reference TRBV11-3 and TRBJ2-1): EAGVVQSPRYKIIEKKQPVAFWCNPISGHNTLYWYLQNLGQGPELLIRYENEEAVDDSQLPKDRFSAERLKGVDSTLKIQPAELGDSAVYLCASSARTSGSYNEQFFGPGTRLTVL.

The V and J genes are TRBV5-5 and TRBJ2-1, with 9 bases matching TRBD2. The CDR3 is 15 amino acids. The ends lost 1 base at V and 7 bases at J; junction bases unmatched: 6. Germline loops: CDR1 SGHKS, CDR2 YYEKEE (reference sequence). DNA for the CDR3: TGTGCCAGCAGCTTGAACCCTAGCGGGACAAATGAGCAGTTCTTC. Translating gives CASSLNPSGTNEQFF.

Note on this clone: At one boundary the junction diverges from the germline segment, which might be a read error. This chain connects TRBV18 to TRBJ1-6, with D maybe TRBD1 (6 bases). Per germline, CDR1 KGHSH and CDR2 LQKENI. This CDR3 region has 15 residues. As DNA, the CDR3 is TGTGCCAGCTCACCTTTTGGACAGTATAATTCACCCTTCCACTTT. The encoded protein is CASSPFGQYNSPFHF.

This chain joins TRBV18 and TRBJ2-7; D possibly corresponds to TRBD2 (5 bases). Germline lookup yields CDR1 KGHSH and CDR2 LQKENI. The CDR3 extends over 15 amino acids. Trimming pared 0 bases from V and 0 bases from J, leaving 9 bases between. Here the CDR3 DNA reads TGTGCCAGCTCACCACCGTTGAGGGACTCCTACGAGCAGTACTTC. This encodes CASSPPLRDSYEQYF. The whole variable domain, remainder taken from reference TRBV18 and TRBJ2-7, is NAGVMQNPRHLVRRRGQEARLRCSPMKGHSHVYWYRQLPEEGLKFMVYLQKENIIDESGMPKERFSAEFPKEGPSILRIQQVVRGDSAAYFCASSPPLRDSYEQYFGPGTRLTVT.

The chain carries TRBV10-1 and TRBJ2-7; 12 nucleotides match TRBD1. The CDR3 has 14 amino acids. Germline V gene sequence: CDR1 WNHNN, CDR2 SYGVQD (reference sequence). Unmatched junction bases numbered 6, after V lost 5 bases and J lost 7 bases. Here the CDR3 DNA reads TGCGCCAGCAGTCCGGGACAGGGGGCGGTGGAGCAGTACTTC. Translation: CASSPGQGAVEQYF.

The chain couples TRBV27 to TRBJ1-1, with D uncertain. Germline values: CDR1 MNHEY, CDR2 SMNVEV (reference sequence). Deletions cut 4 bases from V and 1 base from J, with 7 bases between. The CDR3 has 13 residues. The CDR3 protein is CASSWERNTEAFF. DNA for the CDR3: TGTGCCAGCAGTTGGGAGCGGAACACTGAAGCTTTCTTT.

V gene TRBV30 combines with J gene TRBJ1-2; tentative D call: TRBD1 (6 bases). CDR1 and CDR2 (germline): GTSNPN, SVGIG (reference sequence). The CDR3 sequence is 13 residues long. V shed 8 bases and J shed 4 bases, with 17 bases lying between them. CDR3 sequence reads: CASRGGEAYGYTF. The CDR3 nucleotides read TGTGCCAGCAGAGGGGGGGAGGCCTATGGCTACACCTTC.

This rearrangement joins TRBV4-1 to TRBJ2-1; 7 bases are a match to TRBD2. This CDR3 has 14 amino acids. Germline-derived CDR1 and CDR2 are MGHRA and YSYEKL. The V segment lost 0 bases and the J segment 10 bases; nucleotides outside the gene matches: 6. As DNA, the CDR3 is TGCGCCAGCAGCCAAGACCCTAGCGGCCGGGAGCAGTTCTTC. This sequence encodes CASSQDPSGREQFF.

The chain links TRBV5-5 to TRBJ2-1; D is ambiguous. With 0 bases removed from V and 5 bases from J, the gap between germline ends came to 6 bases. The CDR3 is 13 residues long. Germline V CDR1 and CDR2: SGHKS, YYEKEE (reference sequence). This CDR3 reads CASSLVLDNEQFF. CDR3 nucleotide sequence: TGTGCCAGCAGCTTGGTCTTAGACAATGAGCAGTTCTTC.

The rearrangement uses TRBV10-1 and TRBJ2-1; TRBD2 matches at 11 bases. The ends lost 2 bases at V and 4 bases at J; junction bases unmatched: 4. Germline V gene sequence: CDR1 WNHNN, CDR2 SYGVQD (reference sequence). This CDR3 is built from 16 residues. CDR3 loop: CASSEAGTSGYNEQFF. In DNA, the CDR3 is TGCGCCAGCAGTGAGGCCGGGACTAGCGGTTACAATGAGCAGTTCTTC.

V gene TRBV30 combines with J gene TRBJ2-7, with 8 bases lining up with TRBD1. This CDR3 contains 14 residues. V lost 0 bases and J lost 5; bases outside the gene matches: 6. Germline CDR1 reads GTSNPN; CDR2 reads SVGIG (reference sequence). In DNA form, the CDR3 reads TGTGCCTGGAGTGTATTCAGGGGGCGGAACGAGCAGTACTTC. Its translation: CAWSVFRGRNEQYF.

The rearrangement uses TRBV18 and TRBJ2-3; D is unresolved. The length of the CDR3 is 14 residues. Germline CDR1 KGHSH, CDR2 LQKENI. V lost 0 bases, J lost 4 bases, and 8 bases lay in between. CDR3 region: CASSPPGSPDTQYF. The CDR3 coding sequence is TGTGCCAGCTCACCACCGGGCTCCCCAGATACGCAGTATTTT. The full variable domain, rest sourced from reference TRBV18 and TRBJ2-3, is NAGVMQNPRHLVRRRGQEARLRCSPMKGHSHVYWYRQLPEEGLKFMVYLQKENIIDESGMPKERFSAEFPKEGPSILRIQQVVRGDSAAYFCASSPPGSPDTQYFGPGTRLTVL.

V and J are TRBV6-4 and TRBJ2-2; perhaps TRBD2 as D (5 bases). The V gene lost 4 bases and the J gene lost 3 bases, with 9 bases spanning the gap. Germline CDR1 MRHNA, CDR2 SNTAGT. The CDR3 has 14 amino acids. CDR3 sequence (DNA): TGTGCCAGCAGTGCTGGAGGAGACACCGGGGAGCTGTTTTTT. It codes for CASSAGGDTGELFF.